Following are 14 T cell receptor beta chains from one sample sequenced in a study of cytomegalovirus exposure and HLA in healthy donors. Use of 60 Vbeta and 13 Jbeta primers characterized the PCR. Sequencing used immunoSEQ multiplex PCR; TCRdb keeps in-frame clones, though not all of them. This table holds about 270,000 clones, 86% found once. The source material was PBMCs. The receptors originated from a man aged 40-50 years in good health and CMV-seropositive.

This chain links TRBV5-4 with TRBJ2-1; no reliable D call. Trimming took 4 bases from V and 0 from J, leaving 14 bases between them. This CDR3 comprises 16 residues. CDR1 and CDR2 from the germline V gene are SGHNT and YYREEE (reference sequence). CDR3 nucleotide sequence: TGTGCCAGCAGCCCGCGAGCCCCGAGCTCCTACAATGAGCAGTTCTTC. Translation: CASSPRAPSSYNEQFF.

The chain couples TRBV11-2 to TRBJ2-7; TRBD2 matches 9 bases. Looked up from germline, CDR1 is SGHAT and CDR2 is FQNNGV. There are 16 residues in the CDR3. Losses at the gene ends were 1 base for V and 5 bases for J; bases not matched to a gene: 9. The CDR3 DNA sequence: TGTGCCAGCAGCTTAGTGTTCCTAGCGGGATTCAACGAGCAGTACTTC. Translation gives CASSLVFLAGFNEQYF. The variable domain in full, completed from reference TRBV11-2 and TRBJ2-7, reads EAGVAQSPRYKIIEKRQSVAFWCNPISGHATLYWYQQILGQGPKLLIQFQNNGVVDDSQLPKDRFSAERLKGVDSTLKIQPAKLEDSAVYLCASSLVFLAGFNEQYFGPGTRLTVT.

The chain couples TRBV27 to TRBJ1-5; no clear D gene. Germline V gene lookup returns CDR1 MNHEY and CDR2 SMNVEV (reference sequence). The CDR3 loop spans 11 amino acids. V lost 4 bases to trimming and J lost 4 bases, with 2 bases between them. The CDR3 DNA reads as TGTGCCAGCAGTTCAAATCAGCCCCAGCATTTT. Translated, it gives CASSSNQPQHF.

The chain joins TRBV2 to TRBJ1-4, with TRBD1 identical over 8 bases. CDR3 length equals 18 residues. The J segment lost 1 base and the V segment lost 5 bases, leaving 12 bases of the junction unmatched. The germline V gene has CDR1 SNHLY and CDR2 FYNNEI. This CDR3 reads CASSNSWDRMGTNEKLFF. The CDR3 coding sequence is TGTGCCAGCAGTAACTCTTGGGACAGGATGGGAACTAATGAAAAACTGTTTTTT.

This chain links TRBV9 with TRBJ2-4, with 9 positions matching TRBD1. Germline V gives CDR1 SGDLS, CDR2 YYNGEE. V was pared by 0 bases and J by 7 bases, with 11 bases of the junction left unmatched. CDR3 length: 17 residues. The CDR3 sequence is CASSVDIGKGQGNIQYF. DNA for the CDR3: TGTGCCAGCAGCGTAGATATTGGAAAGGGACAGGGCAACATTCAGTACTTC.

This chain joins TRBV6-5 and TRBJ2-5; TRBD2 aligns across 8 bases. Germline CDR1 and CDR2: MNHEY and SVGAGI. The length of the CDR3 is 16 residues. V shed 1 base and J 5 bases; nucleotides not matched to a gene: 9. Written as DNA, the CDR3 is TGTGCCAGCAGTTACTACACTAGCGGCCTCTTGGAGACCCAGTACTTC. The encoded protein is CASSYYTSGLLETQYF.

V gene TRBV18 combines with J gene TRBJ1-1; 10 bases line up with TRBD1. Looked up from germline, CDR1 is KGHSH and CDR2 is LQKENI. The V and J ends lost 3 bases and 4 bases, in that order; junction bases with no gene match: 5. CDR3 length: 15 residues. The CDR3 bases are TGTGCCAGCTCACCCTTAGGACAGGGGGGCACTGAAGCTTTCTTT. This sequence encodes CASSPLGQGGTEAFF.

This sequence joins TRBV7-2 and TRBJ2-7; 12 bases are a match to TRBD2. This CDR3 has 18 amino acids. The ends lost 1 base at V and 7 bases at J; junction bases unmatched: 14. CDR1 SGHTA and CDR2 FQGNSA come from the germline V gene. CDR3 region: CASSLGHPLAGGQDEQYF. In DNA, the CDR3 is TGTGCCAGCAGCTTAGGTCACCCTCTAGCGGGAGGGCAGGATGAGCAGTACTTC. The full variable domain, completed using reference TRBV7-2 and TRBJ2-7, is GAGVSQSPSNKVTEKGKDVELRCDPISGHTALYWYRQSLGQGLEFLIYFQGNSAPDKSGLPSDRFSAERTGGSVSTLTIQRTQQEDSAVYLCASSLGHPLAGGQDEQYFGPGTRLTVT.

The chain uses TRBV4-1 and TRBJ2-1; a possible D gene is TRBD1 (5 bases). This CDR3 is 15 amino acids long. Germline V gene data show CDR1 as MGHRA and CDR2 as YSYEKL. The V gene lost 6 bases and the J gene lost 5 bases, with 17 bases spanning the gap. DNA for the CDR3: TGCGCCAGCAGGGCCCCAGGGAAGGGCGACAATGAGCAGTTCTTC. This sequence encodes CASRAPGKGDNEQFF.

J is TRBJ2-1 and V is TRBV28, with TRBD1 matching over 7 bases. Germline-derived CDR1 and CDR2 are MDHEN and SYDVKM. The J segment lost 0 bases and the V segment lost 3 bases, leaving 11 bases of the junction unmatched. There are 18 residues in the CDR3. The CDR3 reads CASSFTYMSGGSYNEQFF. The CDR3 DNA reads as TGTGCCAGCAGTTTCACTTACATGTCAGGGGGCTCCTACAATGAGCAGTTCTTC. Based on the CDR3 plus reference TRBV28 and TRBJ2-1, the full variable domain is DVKVTQSSRYLVKRTGEKVFLECVQDMDHENMFWYRQDPGLGLRLIYFSYDVKMKEKGDIPEGYSVSREKKERFSLILESASTNQTSMYLCASSFTYMSGGSYNEQFFGPGTRLTVL.

This chain links TRBV21-1 with TRBJ1-2. TRBV21-1 has pseudogene status. CDR3 size: 14 residues. The CDR3 spells CASSKVSGNYGYTF. The CDR3 coding sequence is TGTGCCAGCAGCAAAGTGAGCGGTAACTATGGCTACACCTTC.

This clone was detected a few times. This sequence joins TRBV5-6 and TRBJ1-6; D is unresolved. The CDR3 is made up of 16 amino acids. Germline CDR1 SGHDT, CDR2 YYEEEE. V gave up 0 bases and J gave up 9 bases, with 16 bases separating them. Written as DNA, the CDR3 is TGTGCCAGCAGCTTGGACTCCGGGGTTCGCGGTTCACCCCTCCACTTT. Translation: CASSLDSGVRGSPLHF. Complete variable domain (other parts from reference TRBV5-6 and TRBJ1-6): DAGVTQSPTHLIKTRGQQVTLRCSPKSGHDTVSWYQQALGQGPQFIFQYYEEEERQRGNFPDRFSGHQFPNYSSELNVNALLLGDSALYLCASSLDSGVRGSPLHFGNGTRLTVT.

J is TRBJ2-7 and V is TRBV28; D is ambiguous. CDR1 and CDR2 (germline): MDHEN, SYDVKM. Trimming shortened V by 6 bases and J by 0 bases, and 9 bases separated the two germline ends. The CDR3 runs to 13 residues. CDR3 sequence reads: CASSFTSSYEQYF. DNA for the CDR3: TGTGCCAGCAGCTTTACCAGCTCCTACGAGCAGTACTTC.

The chain joins TRBV27 to TRBJ2-1, with 10 bases matching TRBD1. Germline V CDR1 and CDR2: MNHEY, SMNVEV (reference sequence). J lost 6 bases, V lost 5 bases, and 4 bases had no gene match. The CDR3 has 14 residues. The CDR3 region is CASSPWDRGNEQFF. In nucleotides, the CDR3 is TGTGCCAGCAGTCCCTGGGACAGGGGCAATGAGCAGTTCTTC.